Presented here are 11 T cell receptor beta chains from one specimen sequenced in a study of blood T cell repertoires in COVID-19 (dated by TCRdb to about 2020). The library came from the immunoSEQ multiplex PCR assay. This is the immuneACCESS table as TCRdb keeps it, with only in-frame sequences that have V and J called. A part of the clones is gone; compared with another copy, unresolved V genes explain less than half, and the rest is unexplained. The sample table contains hundreds of thousands of clones; only one count was recorded for more than 70% of them. Of the sample, about 6.7% is held by the ten largest clones. Sequenced: peripheral blood. All receptors derive from a woman between 70 and 85 years old with COVID-19, enrolled during active disease.

This chain joins TRBV6-5 and TRBJ1-2; maybe TRBD1 (6 bases). Germline V gene lookup returns CDR1 MNHEY and CDR2 SVGAGI. Trimming took off 7 bases at V and 7 bases at J, with 16 bases between the two ends. This CDR3 comprises 13 residues. CDR3: CASILDGGFGYTF. CDR3 bases: TGTGCCAGCATCCTAGATGGGGGCTTTGGCTACACCTTC.

This clone was seen once. The rearrangement joins TRBV7-2 to TRBJ2-3, with TRBD2 matching 10 bases. The junction had 5 bases not matched to a gene; V was cut back by 1 base and J by 4 bases. The germline V gene encodes CDR1 SGHTA and CDR2 FQGNSA. CDR3 length: 16 residues. CDR3 in DNA: TGTGCCAGCAGCTTAGGAGCGGGGGGGCCGGCAGATACGCAGTATTTT. It translates to CASSLGAGGPADTQYF.

This rearrangement joins TRBV6-1 to TRBJ1-2; tentatively, D is TRBD1 (5 bases). Trimming stripped 5 bases from V and 6 bases from J, with 10 bases between. Germline CDR1 reads MNHNS; CDR2 reads SASEGT. This CDR3 has 12 residues. The CDR3 nucleotides are TGTGCCAGCAGTTTGGGACTGGATGGCTACACCTTC. This sequence encodes CASSLGLDGYTF.

This clone was seen once. V usage is TRBV2 and J usage is TRBJ2-3; weak D call: TRBD2 (8 bases). The CDR3 runs 15 residues. The germline V and J ends were trimmed by 4 bases and 1 base, with 12 bases remaining between them. CDR1 and CDR2 from the germline V gene are SNHLY and FYNNEI. CDR3 bases: TGTGCCAGCAGTGGACAGGGACTAGGCACAGATACGCAGTATTTT. Translating gives CASSGQGLGTDTQYF.

The genes are TRBV5-4 and TRBJ1-1; 7 bases are shared with TRBD1. V gave up 5 bases and J gave up 1 base; unmatched junction bases: 5. The CDR3 sequence is 14 residues long. Germline-derived CDR1 and CDR2 are SGHNT and YYREEE (reference sequence). CDR3 sequence: CASRTGQANTEAFF. The CDR3 region has the DNA TGTGCCAGCAGAACCGGACAGGCGAACACTGAAGCTTTCTTT.

V gene TRBV29-1 combines with J gene TRBJ1-1; 10 nucleotides agree with TRBD1. The ends lost 1 base at V and 5 bases at J; junction bases unmatched: 7. The V gene's germline CDR1 is SQVTM and CDR2 ANQGSEA. The CDR3 length is 15 residues. The DNA of the CDR3 is TGCAGCGTTGAAGCAAGGACAGGGGGAAGGACTGAAGCTTTCTTT. Encoded protein: CSVEARTGGRTEAFF.

The V gene is TRBV29-1, the J gene TRBJ1-1; 7 bases fit TRBD1. The CDR3 is made up of 11 amino acids. CDR1 is SQVTM and CDR2 is ANQGSEA in the germline V gene. Trimming cost V 7 bases and J 8 bases; bases outside gene matches: 7. Here the CDR3 reads CSANRGGEAFF. CDR3 coding DNA: TGCAGCGCTAACAGGGGAGGAGAAGCTTTCTTT.

J is TRBJ1-1 and V is TRBV3-1 (or the pseudogene TRBV3-2); D is unclear. CDR3 size: 14 residues. V lost 3 bases and J lost 5, with 13 bases in between. Per germline, CDR1 LGHDT and CDR2 YNNKEL (reference sequence). The CDR3 DNA sequence: TGTGCCAGCAGCCAGACGGGGAGTGGGACTGAAGCTTTCTTT. The encoded protein is CASSQTGSGTEAFF.

This sequence joins TRBV5-1 and TRBJ1-1; D gene unclear. CDR1 SGHRS and CDR2 YFSETQ come from the germline V gene. Trimming cost V 7 bases and J 6 bases, with 19 bases left between them. The CDR3 consists of 14 residues. The CDR3 DNA reads TGCGCCAGCCAACCTAGCTCCTTGAGCGCTGAAGCTTTCTTT. It yields the protein CASQPSSLSAEAFF.

The chain links TRBV28 to TRBJ1-6; TRBD1 might be the D (5 bases). From germline, CDR1 is MDHEN and CDR2 SYDVKM. The V end lost 7 bases, the J end lost 5 bases, and 15 bases lay between the germline ends. The CDR3 covers 15 residues. The CDR3 loop reads CASTGDRTHNSPLHF. The CDR3 DNA follows: TGTGCCAGCACCGGTGACAGAACTCATAATTCACCCCTCCACTTT.

The rearrangement links TRBV3-1 (or the pseudogene TRBV3-2) to TRBJ2-7; the D is unclear. V lost 4 bases and J 0 bases, leaving 4 bases between the germline ends. Germline assignment: CDR1 LGHDT and CDR2 YNNKEL (reference sequence). CDR3 length: 12 residues. Here the CDR3 reads CASSPSSYEQYF. The CDR3 DNA sequence: TGTGCCAGCAGCCCCAGCTCCTACGAGCAGTACTTC.